The 14 T cell receptor beta chains given below trace back to one sample, sequenced in a study of regulatory and conventional T cells in RAG deficiency. Generated by immunoSEQ multiplex PCR, the TCRdb table keeps only in-frame clones and is missing some. The sample has 20,000 or so clones, 85% to 95% seen once; the top ten hold under 0.85%. Conventional CD4+ T cells were sorted from blood as CD25-low CD127-high cells. The data also belong to a second study, concerning regulatory T cells. That source adds: The PCR used 52 TRBV and 13 TRBJ primers.

Sequencing input: CD4+ T cells sorted from blood. The origin of the receptors is a human donor in good health.

This sequence joins TRBV6-1 and TRBJ1-3; no definite D call. Deletions cut 6 bases from V and 3 bases from J, with 15 bases between. This CDR3 has 15 amino acids. Germline lookup yields CDR1 MNHNS and CDR2 SASEGT. CDR3 nucleotides: TGTGCCAGCAGCACCTGGGGTGATCTTGGAAACACCATATATTTT. This sequence encodes CASSTWGDLGNTIYF.

This rearrangement joins TRBV13 to TRBJ2-3; D is ambiguous. There are 13 residues in the CDR3. Trimming took off 4 bases at V and 6 bases at J, with 11 bases between the two ends. CDR1 is PRHDT, CDR2 FYEKMQ, per germline (reference sequence). CDR3 protein: CASSSTVMDTQYF. CDR3 nucleotide sequence: TGTGCCAGCAGCTCTACAGTAATGGATACGCAGTATTTT.

The chain employs TRBV28 and TRBJ2-7; D may correspond to TRBD1 or TRBD2 (5 bases each). The V end was cut by 6 bases, the J end by 3 bases, with 12 bases between. Germline values: CDR1 MDHEN, CDR2 SYDVKM. The CDR3 consists of 13 residues. CDR3 nucleotide sequence: TGTGCCAGCAGCCGACGGGACCGCTACGAGCAGTACTTC. Translating gives CASSRRDRYEQYF.

The chain joins TRBV18 to TRBJ2-1; 7 nucleotides align to TRBD2. The V gene end was trimmed by 6 bases and the J gene end by 2 bases; junction bases not matched to a gene: 10. The CDR3 contains 16 residues. The germline gives CDR1 KGHSH, CDR2 LQKENI. The CDR3 sequence: CASSPTAGITYNEQFF. CDR3 DNA sequence: TGTGCCAGCTCCCCTACAGCGGGAATAACCTACAATGAGCAGTTCTTC.

The chain joins TRBV5-1 to TRBJ2-3, with 9 bases identical to TRBD2. The CDR3 covers 16 residues. Per germline, CDR1 SGHRS and CDR2 YFSETQ. The trim removed 0 bases at V and 0 bases at J, leaving 2 bases unmatched. The CDR3 DNA reads TGCGCCAGCAGCTTGGCCCTAGCGGGGAGCACAGATACGCAGTATTTT. Encoded protein: CASSLALAGSTDTQYF.

The genes are TRBV28 and TRBJ2-5; 9 positions match TRBD1. V lost 4 bases to trimming and J lost 1 base; unmatched junction nucleotides: 7. Germline-derived CDR1 and CDR2 are MDHEN and SYDVKM. The CDR3 covers 16 residues. CDR3 DNA: TGTGCCAGCAGTTCCCCCGGACAGGGGAGCCAAGAGACCCAGTACTTC. Protein sequence: CASSSPGQGSQETQYF.

This rearrangement joins TRBV6-5 to TRBJ1-1; D is unresolved. V was trimmed by 2 bases and J by 1 base, leaving 8 bases between them. This CDR3 contains 14 residues. Germline lookup yields CDR1 MNHEY and CDR2 SVGAGI. The CDR3 nucleotides are TGTGCCAGCAGTTACGAGGTACGGAACACTGAAGCTTTCTTT. This encodes CASSYEVRNTEAFF.

The rearrangement links TRBV5-6 to TRBJ1-1, with a tentative D call TRBD1 (5 bases). Looked up from germline, CDR1 is SGHDT and CDR2 is YYEEEE. The CDR3 length is 12 residues. With 3 bases removed from V and 11 bases from J, the gap between germline ends came to 14 bases. The CDR3 spells CASSSGTANAFF. CDR3 DNA: TGTGCCAGCAGCTCGGGGACGGCCAATGCTTTCTTT.

This chain uses TRBV5-6 with TRBJ2-3, with 13 bases fitting TRBD2. The germline gives CDR1 SGHDT, CDR2 YYEEEE. The junction had 10 bases not matched to a gene; V was cut back by 4 bases and J by 5 bases. The CDR3 runs 17 residues. CDR3: CASSPFLGLAGEDTQYF. CDR3 nucleotide sequence: TGTGCCAGCAGCCCTTTTCTAGGACTAGCGGGAGAAGATACGCAGTATTTT.

This clone was detected once. This chain connects TRBV27 to TRBJ2-1, with 13 bases aligning to TRBD2. V shed 6 bases and J 8 bases; nucleotides not matched to a gene: 7. The CDR3 loop spans 15 amino acids. Germline assignment: CDR1 MNHEY and CDR2 SMNVEV (reference sequence). CDR3 nucleotides: TGTGCCAGCAGGCGCGGACTAGCGGGAGTGTATGAGCAGTTCTTC. This translates into CASRRGLAGVYEQFF.

The chain uses TRBV11-3 and TRBJ1-2, with unresolved D. Trimming removed 1 base from V and 2 bases from J, with 8 bases in between. Germline loops: CDR1 SGHNT, CDR2 YENEEA. The CDR3 consists of 14 residues. CDR3 amino acids: CASSLGLGNYGYTF. DNA for the CDR3: TGTGCCAGCAGCTTAGGGCTAGGGAACTATGGCTACACCTTC.

The chain is built from TRBV6-5 and TRBJ1-5; D unresolved. V gave up 0 bases and J gave up 6 bases, with 9 bases separating them. This CDR3 spans 14 amino acids. Germline CDR1 MNHEY, CDR2 SVGAGI. The CDR3: CASSYSGGTQPQHF. Here the CDR3 DNA reads TGTGCCAGCAGTTACTCGGGCGGTACTCAGCCCCAGCATTTT.

The V and J genes are TRBV21-1 and TRBJ2-3; the listed D gene, TRBD1, was not tested against the DNA. TRBV21-1 is flagged as a pseudogene. This CDR3 region has 15 residues. The CDR3 nucleotides read TGTGCCAGCAGCAATAGACAGAATAGCACAGATACGCAGTATTTT. As protein: CASSNRQNSTDTQYF.

The rearrangement links TRBV6-6 to TRBJ1-6, with D tentatively TRBD1 (5 bases). Deletions cut 6 bases from V and 6 bases from J, with 12 bases between. This CDR3 comprises 14 residues. The germline V gene has CDR1 MNHNY and CDR2 SVGAGI (reference sequence). The DNA of the CDR3 is TGTGCCAGCAGCCTCCGGGGGGTTAATTCACCCCTCCACTTT. Amino acid sequence: CASSLRGVNSPLHF.